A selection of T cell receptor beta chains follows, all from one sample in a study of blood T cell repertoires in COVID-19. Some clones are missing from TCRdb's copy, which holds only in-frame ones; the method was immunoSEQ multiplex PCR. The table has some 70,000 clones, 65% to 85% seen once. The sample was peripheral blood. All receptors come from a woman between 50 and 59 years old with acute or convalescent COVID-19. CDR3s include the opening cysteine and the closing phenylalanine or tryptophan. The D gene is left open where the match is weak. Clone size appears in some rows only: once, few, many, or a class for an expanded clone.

cdr3_nt: TGTGCCTCAAGGACAGGGGCCTACAATGAGCAGTTCTTC
cdr3_aa: CASRTGAYNEQFF
clone_size: NA
d_call: TRBD1
j_call: TRBJ2-1
v_call: TRBV10-3

cdr3_nt: TGTGCCAGCAGCCTAGGACAGCACGAAGCTTTCTTT
cdr3_aa: CASSLGQHEAFF
clone_size: NA
d_call: NA
j_call: TRBJ1-1
v_call: TRBV3-1/TRBV3-2

cdr3_nt: TGCGCCAGCAGCCGAGAGGACAGGAACTTCTACGAGCAGTACTTC
cdr3_aa: CASSREDRNFYEQYF
clone_size: once
d_call: TRBD1
j_call: TRBJ2-7
v_call: TRBV5-1

cdr3_nt: TGCAGCGTTAGCTCTATGGAGACTAGCGGACAAATAAGATACGCGAACACCGGGGAGCTGTTTTTT
cdr3_aa: CSVSSMETSGQIRYANTGELFF
clone_size: few
d_call: TRBD2
j_call: TRBJ2-2
v_call: TRBV29-1

cdr3_nt: TGTGCCAGCAGCTTAGACGGGAGGTTGGGACTAGTCCACAATGAGCAGTTCTTC
cdr3_aa: CASSLDGRLGLVHNEQFF
clone_size: NA
d_call: TRBD2
j_call: TRBJ2-1
v_call: TRBV7-9

cdr3_nt: TGTGCCAGCAAAGGGGAACTAGCGGGGGCCGTAAGCTCCTACAATGAGCAGTTCTTC
cdr3_aa: CASKGELAGAVSSYNEQFF
clone_size: NA
d_call: TRBD2
j_call: TRBJ2-1
v_call: TRBV28

cdr3_nt: TGTGCCACCAGCGACCAGGGGGGCCTCTACAATGAGCAGTTCTTC
cdr3_aa: CATSDQGGLYNEQFF
clone_size: NA
d_call: NA
j_call: TRBJ2-1
v_call: TRBV15

cdr3_nt: TGTGCCAGCAGCGGTAGCGGGAGGGGAGAGACCCAGTACTTC
cdr3_aa: CASSGSGRGETQYF
clone_size: NA
d_call: TRBD2
j_call: TRBJ2-5
v_call: TRBV6-5

cdr3_nt: TGTGCCAGCAGCTTATTCGGGGATCAAGAGACCCAGTACTTC
cdr3_aa: CASSLFGDQETQYF
clone_size: NA
d_call: NA
j_call: TRBJ2-5
v_call: TRBV7-2

cdr3_nt: TGTGCCAGCAGTTACTCGTCGGGGTTTAAAAGAGAAGCTTTCTTT
cdr3_aa: CASSYSSGFKREAFF
clone_size: once
d_call: NA
j_call: TRBJ1-1
v_call: TRBV6-5

cdr3_nt: TGTGCCAGCAGCTCGGACAGAGGTATCTACGAGCAGTACTTC
cdr3_aa: CASSSDRGIYEQYF
clone_size: NA
d_call: NA
j_call: TRBJ2-7
v_call: TRBV7-2

cdr3_nt: TGTGCCAGCTCACCGGACAGTATCTATGGCTACACCTTC
cdr3_aa: CASSPDSIYGYTF
clone_size: NA
d_call: NA
j_call: TRBJ1-2
v_call: TRBV18

cdr3_nt: TGTGCCAGCTCACCGGGGGCAGGGGGCGGCGAGTATGAAGCTTTCTTT
cdr3_aa: CASSPGAGGGEYEAFF
clone_size: NA
d_call: TRBD1
j_call: TRBJ1-1
v_call: TRBV18

cdr3_nt: TGTGCCAGCAGCCAAAATCTCAGGGGAAGTGGCAATCAGCCCCAGCATTTT
cdr3_aa: CASSQNLRGSGNQPQHF
clone_size: NA
d_call: NA
j_call: TRBJ1-5
v_call: TRBV4-2

cdr3_nt: TGTGCCATCAGTGATAGGAACACTGAAGCTTTCTTT
cdr3_aa: CAISDRNTEAFF
clone_size: NA
d_call: NA
j_call: TRBJ1-1
v_call: TRBV10-3

cdr3_nt: TGTGCCAGCAGCCTATATGGGGGCAGCTACAGCTCTGGAAACACCATATATTTT
cdr3_aa: CASSLYGGSYSSGNTIYF
clone_size: NA
d_call: NA
j_call: TRBJ1-3
v_call: TRBV13

cdr3_nt: TGTGCCAGCAGCGTAACTTCGGACAGGGGAGGCACCGGGGAGCTGTTTTTT
cdr3_aa: CASSVTSDRGGTGELFF
clone_size: NA
d_call: TRBD1
j_call: TRBJ2-2
v_call: TRBV7-2

cdr3_nt: TGTGCCAGCAGTGAAGGTCAGGGGTATTCACCCCTCCACTTT
cdr3_aa: CASSEGQGYSPLHF
clone_size: NA
d_call: NA
j_call: TRBJ1-6
v_call: TRBV6-1

cdr3_nt: TGTGCCTGGTCCAGGGGGGTTAGCAATCAGCCCCAGCATTTT
cdr3_aa: CAWSRGVSNQPQHF
clone_size: NA
d_call: TRBD1
j_call: TRBJ1-5
v_call: TRBV30

cdr3_nt: TGTGCCAGCAGCTTCAGGGGGGGAAACACCATATATTTT
cdr3_aa: CASSFRGGNTIYF
clone_size: NA
d_call: TRBD1
j_call: TRBJ1-3
v_call: TRBV7-2

cdr3_nt: TGTGCCTGGAGTGCTAACAGGGGGCACGACCGAAGGAGCGGCTACACCTTC
cdr3_aa: CAWSANRGHDRRSGYTF
clone_size: NA
d_call: TRBD1
j_call: TRBJ1-2
v_call: TRBV30

cdr3_nt: TGCGCCAGCAGCCAAAGGACAGGGGATCAAAACATTCAGTACTTC
cdr3_aa: CASSQRTGDQNIQYF
clone_size: once
d_call: TRBD1
j_call: TRBJ2-4
v_call: TRBV4-1

cdr3_nt: TGTGCCAGCTCACTAGTCGGGGGGAGCACAGATACGCAGTATTTT
cdr3_aa: CASSLVGGSTDTQYF
clone_size: NA
d_call: TRBD2
j_call: TRBJ2-3
v_call: TRBV18

cdr3_nt: TGTGCCATCATCGCCGACCCGGGACAGGGGGCAGATACGCAGTATTTT
cdr3_aa: CAIIADPGQGADTQYF
clone_size: NA
d_call: TRBD1
j_call: TRBJ2-3
v_call: TRBV10-3

cdr3_nt: TGTGCCAGCAGCTTAGTTCGAGGGAGAGCGGCCGGGGAGCTGTTTTTT
cdr3_aa: CASSLVRGRAAGELFF
clone_size: NA
d_call: NA
j_call: TRBJ2-2
v_call: TRBV7-2

cdr3_nt: TGCGCCAGCAGCCAAGAAGCAAGCAGGGGGCAAGGCTCTGGGGCCAACGTCCTGACTTTC
cdr3_aa: CASSQEASRGQGSGANVLTF
clone_size: NA
d_call: TRBD1
j_call: TRBJ2-6
v_call: TRBV4-3

cdr3_nt: TGTGCCAGCAGCCCAGGACAGGGCTATGGCTACACCTTC
cdr3_aa: CASSPGQGYGYTF
clone_size: NA
d_call: TRBD1
j_call: TRBJ1-2
v_call: TRBV7-2

cdr3_nt: TGCGCCAGCAGTCAATCTAGTGGTCCCCCCTCCTACGAGCAGTACTTC
cdr3_aa: CASSQSSGPPSYEQYF
clone_size: NA
d_call: NA
j_call: TRBJ2-7
v_call: TRBV23-1

cdr3_nt: TGTGCCAGCAGCGCACAGGGAGAGAGGGGATCACCCCTCCACTTT
cdr3_aa: CASSAQGERGSPLHF
clone_size: NA
d_call: NA
j_call: TRBJ1-6
v_call: TRBV2

cdr3_nt: TGTGCCAGTAGACCCGGACACCTCTCTGGAAACACCATATATTTT
cdr3_aa: CASRPGHLSGNTIYF
clone_size: NA
d_call: NA
j_call: TRBJ1-3
v_call: TRBV19

cdr3_nt: TGTGCCAGCAGCGACAGGGTAATCTATGGCTACACCTTC
cdr3_aa: CASSDRVIYGYTF
clone_size: NA
d_call: TRBD1
j_call: TRBJ1-2
v_call: TRBV2

cdr3_nt: TGCGCCAGCAGCCTAATCTGGACAGGGCGGGATGATAACTATGGCTACACCTTC
cdr3_aa: CASSLIWTGRDDNYGYTF
clone_size: NA
d_call: TRBD1
j_call: TRBJ1-2
v_call: TRBV5-1

cdr3_nt: TGCGCCAGCAGCCAAGTGGAGGGAGTGGGTACTAATGAAAAACTGTTTTTT
cdr3_aa: CASSQVEGVGTNEKLFF
clone_size: NA
d_call: NA
j_call: TRBJ1-4
v_call: TRBV4-1

cdr3_nt: TGTGCCATCAGTGAGTCAGGGGCAGCTGCTGGTGGCTACACCTTC
cdr3_aa: CAISESGAAAGGYTF
clone_size: NA
d_call: NA
j_call: TRBJ1-2
v_call: TRBV10-3

cdr3_nt: TGTGCCAGCAGCTTGCTTGGACTAGCGGGGCCAAGGGACACCGGGGAGCTGTTTTTT
cdr3_aa: CASSLLGLAGPRDTGELFF
clone_size: NA
d_call: TRBD2
j_call: TRBJ2-2
v_call: TRBV11-2

cdr3_nt: TGTGCCAGCAGCTCACTGAACACCGGGGAGCTGTTTTTT
cdr3_aa: CASSSLNTGELFF
clone_size: NA
d_call: NA
j_call: TRBJ2-2
v_call: TRBV7-3

cdr3_nt: TGTGCCAGCAGCCTCCGGGGGACCGAGACCCAGTACTTC
cdr3_aa: CASSLRGTETQYF
clone_size: NA
d_call: NA
j_call: TRBJ2-5
v_call: TRBV7-8

cdr3_nt: TGTGCCAGCAGCCCCGGCGGGGGCGACTATGGCTACACCTTC
cdr3_aa: CASSPGGGDYGYTF
clone_size: NA
d_call: NA
j_call: TRBJ1-2
v_call: TRBV3-1/TRBV3-2

cdr3_nt: TGTGCCAGCAGCTTGACTCGGACAGGGATAGAGACCGGGGAGCTGTTTTTT
cdr3_aa: CASSLTRTGIETGELFF
clone_size: NA
d_call: TRBD1
j_call: TRBJ2-2
v_call: TRBV5-4

cdr3_nt: TGTGCCAGTAGTATTACTAGAGGAGAGACCCAGTACTTC
cdr3_aa: CASSITRGETQYF
clone_size: NA
d_call: NA
j_call: TRBJ2-5
v_call: TRBV19

cdr3_nt: TGTGCCTGGAGTGTACCAGGCCGAAGCAATCAGCCCCAGCATTTT
cdr3_aa: CAWSVPGRSNQPQHF
clone_size: NA
d_call: NA
j_call: TRBJ1-5
v_call: TRBV30

cdr3_nt: TGTGCCAGCAGCTTCAGTAAGACAGATACGCAGTATTTT
cdr3_aa: CASSFSKTDTQYF
clone_size: NA
d_call: NA
j_call: TRBJ2-3
v_call: TRBV7-2

cdr3_nt: TGTGCCAGCAGCGGGACAGGGTCATACAATGAGCAGTTCTTC
cdr3_aa: CASSGTGSYNEQFF
clone_size: few
d_call: TRBD1
j_call: TRBJ2-1
v_call: TRBV9

cdr3_nt: TGCAGCGCCCCGGGACAGGGGGCAACAGATACGCAGTATTTT
cdr3_aa: CSAPGQGATDTQYF
clone_size: NA
d_call: TRBD1
j_call: TRBJ2-3
v_call: TRBV29-1

cdr3_nt: TGTGCCAGCAGCTCACGACAGGGTGGTGAAGCTTTCTTT
cdr3_aa: CASSSRQGGEAFF
clone_size: NA
d_call: TRBD1
j_call: TRBJ1-1
v_call: TRBV7-3